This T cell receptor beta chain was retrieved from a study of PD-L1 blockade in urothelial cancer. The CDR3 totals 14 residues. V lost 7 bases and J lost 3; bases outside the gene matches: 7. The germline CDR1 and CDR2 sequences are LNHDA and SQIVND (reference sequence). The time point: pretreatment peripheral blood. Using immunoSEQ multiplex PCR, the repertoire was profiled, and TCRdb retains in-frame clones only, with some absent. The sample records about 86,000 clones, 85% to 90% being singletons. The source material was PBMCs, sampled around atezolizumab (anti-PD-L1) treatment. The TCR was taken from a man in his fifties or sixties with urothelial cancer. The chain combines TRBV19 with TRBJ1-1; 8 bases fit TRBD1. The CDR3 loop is CASTHLDRDTEAFF. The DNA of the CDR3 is TGTGCCAGTACCCACTTGGACAGGGACACTGAAGCTTTCTTT. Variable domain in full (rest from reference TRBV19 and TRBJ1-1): DGGITQSPKYLFRKEGQNVTLSCEQNLNHDAMYWYRQDPGQGLRLIYYSQIVNDFQKGDIAEGYSVSREKKESFPLTVTSAQKNPTAFYLCASTHLDRDTEAFFGQGTRLTVV.